The 6 T cell receptor beta chains below all came from one sample that was sequenced in a study of early T cells in non-severe SARS-CoV-2 infection. TCRdb passed the 5' RACE reads through MiXCR, listing each CDR3 protein once. Here the sample spans around 70,000 distinct CDR3 sequences, approximately 12% being singletons. The sequencing sample was made of whole blood. These receptors originate from an adult who was a healthcare worker with PCR-confirmed SARS-CoV-2 infection or an uninfected control (not recorded which).

This clonotype was recorded a few times. The chain has TRBV10-3 and TRBJ1-1; 8 positions match TRBD1. V was pared by 2 bases and J by 8 bases, with 1 base of the junction left unmatched. This CDR3 is built from 12 residues. Per the germline V gene, CDR1 is ENHRY and CDR2 is SYGVKD. CDR3 DNA: TGTGCCATCAGTGAGAACAGGGGGGAAGCTTTCTTT. Protein: CAISENRGEAFF.

The rearrangement joins TRBV6-1 to TRBJ2-7; 11 bases are shared with TRBD2. CDR1 and CDR2 from the germline V gene are MNHNS and SASEGT. V lost 2 bases to trimming and J lost 5 bases; unmatched junction nucleotides: 11. The CDR3 runs 17 residues. DNA for the CDR3: TGTGCCAGCAGTGAATTGGGACTAGCGGACCTCAGGGACGAGCAGTACTTC. Its protein product is CASSELGLADLRDEQYF.

This clonotype showed up just a few times. This chain connects TRBV18 to TRBJ2-7; D is unclear. Germline assignment: CDR1 KGHSH and CDR2 LQKENI. The CDR3 sequence is 14 residues long. Trimming cost V 3 bases and J 0 bases, with 9 bases left between them. CDR3 bases: TGTGCCAGCTCACCTTCGGGTCTCTCCTACGAGCAGTACTTC. This sequence encodes CASSPSGLSYEQYF.

The chain has TRBV7-9 and TRBJ2-7; D is perhaps TRBD1 (6 bases). Looked up from germline, CDR1 is SEHNR and CDR2 is FQNEAQ (reference sequence). The CDR3 consists of 12 residues. Between the trimmed V and J ends, which lost 4 bases and 6 bases, there was a span of 10 bases. CDR3 bases: TGTGCCAGCAGCTGGACAGCTGGCGAGCAGTACTTC. Translating it yields CASSWTAGEQYF. Full variable domain (remainder filled in from reference TRBV7-9 and TRBJ2-7): DTGVSQNPRHKITKRGQNVTFRCDPISEHNRLYWYRQTLGQGPEFLTYFQNEAQLEKSRLLSDRFSAERPKGSFSTLEIQRTEQGDSAMYLCASSWTAGEQYFGPGTRLTVT.

The chain carries TRBV6-5 and TRBJ2-7; no definite D call. Germline lookup yields CDR1 MNHEY and CDR2 SVGAGI. V lost 6 bases, J lost 0 bases, and 12 bases lay in between. The CDR3 loop spans 14 amino acids. In DNA, the CDR3 is TGTGCCAGCAGCCCACGGGCCCCCTCCTACGAGCAGTACTTC. This translates into CASSPRAPSYEQYF.

The chain employs TRBV3-1 and TRBJ1-3; tentative D call: TRBD1 (6 bases). The CDR3 is 16 amino acids. Looked up from germline, CDR1 is LGHDT and CDR2 is YNNKEL (reference sequence). V shed 0 bases and J shed 6 bases, with 15 bases lying between them. CDR3 in amino acids: CASSQDAGHYENTIYF. The CDR3 region has the DNA TGTGCCAGCAGCCAAGATGCGGGACACTATGAAAACACCATATATTTT.